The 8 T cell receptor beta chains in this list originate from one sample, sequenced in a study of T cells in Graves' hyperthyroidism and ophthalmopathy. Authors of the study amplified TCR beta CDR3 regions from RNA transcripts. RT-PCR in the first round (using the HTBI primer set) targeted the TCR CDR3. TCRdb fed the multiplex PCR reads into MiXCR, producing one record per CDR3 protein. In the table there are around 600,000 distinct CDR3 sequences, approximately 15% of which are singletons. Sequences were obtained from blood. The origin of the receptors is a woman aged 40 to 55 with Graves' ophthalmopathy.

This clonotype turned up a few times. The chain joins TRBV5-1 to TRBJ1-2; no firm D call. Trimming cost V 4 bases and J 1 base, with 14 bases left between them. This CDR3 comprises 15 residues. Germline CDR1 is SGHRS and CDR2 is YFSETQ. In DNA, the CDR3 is TGCGCCAGCAGCGCGGGGAGGACCCTTAACTATGGCTACACCTTC. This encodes CASSAGRTLNYGYTF.

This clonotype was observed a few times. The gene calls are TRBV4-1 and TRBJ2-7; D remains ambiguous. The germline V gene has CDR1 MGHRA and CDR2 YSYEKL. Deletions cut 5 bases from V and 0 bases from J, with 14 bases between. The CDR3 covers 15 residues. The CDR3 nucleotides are TGCGCCAGCAGCTTTCAACAAGACACCTCCTACGAGCAGTACTTC. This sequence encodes CASSFQQDTSYEQYF.

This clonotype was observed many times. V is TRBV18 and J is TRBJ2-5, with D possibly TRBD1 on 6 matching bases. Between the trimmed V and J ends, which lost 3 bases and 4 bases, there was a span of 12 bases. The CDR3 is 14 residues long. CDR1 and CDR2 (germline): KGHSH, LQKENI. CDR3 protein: CASSPSQGGETQYF. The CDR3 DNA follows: TGTGCCAGCTCACCGTCACAGGGCGGAGAGACCCAGTACTTC.

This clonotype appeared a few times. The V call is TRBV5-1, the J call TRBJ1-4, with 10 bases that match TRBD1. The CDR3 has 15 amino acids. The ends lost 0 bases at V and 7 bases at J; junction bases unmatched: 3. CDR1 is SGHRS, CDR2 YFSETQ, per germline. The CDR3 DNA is TGCGCCAGCAGCTTGGGACAGGGGGCAGGTGAAAAACTGTTTTTT. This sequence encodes CASSLGQGAGEKLFF.

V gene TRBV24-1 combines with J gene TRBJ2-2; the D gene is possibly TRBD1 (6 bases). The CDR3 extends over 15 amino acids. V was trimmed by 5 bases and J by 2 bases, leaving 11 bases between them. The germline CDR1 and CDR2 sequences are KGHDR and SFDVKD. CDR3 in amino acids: CATSALGQNTGELFF. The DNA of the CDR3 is TGTGCCACCAGTGCCCTGGGACAAAACACCGGGGAGCTGTTTTTT.

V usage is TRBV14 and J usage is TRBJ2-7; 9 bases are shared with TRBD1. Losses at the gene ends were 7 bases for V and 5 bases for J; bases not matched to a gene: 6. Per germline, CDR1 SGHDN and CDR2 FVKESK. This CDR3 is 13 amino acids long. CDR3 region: CASTWTGVDEQYF. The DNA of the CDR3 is TGTGCCAGCACCTGGACAGGGGTGGACGAGCAGTACTTC. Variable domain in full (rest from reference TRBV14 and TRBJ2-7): EAGVTQFPSHSVIEKGQTVTLRCDPISGHDNLYWYRRVMGKEIKFLLHFVKESKQDESGMPNNRFLAERTGGTYSTLKVQPAELEDSGVYFCASTWTGVDEQYFGPGTRLTVT.

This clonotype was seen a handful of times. The CDR3 DNA sequence: TGTGCCAGCAGCGAGGCCGGCGGGGAGCCCCAGCATTTT. Translation: CASSEAGGEPQHF. The gene calls are TRBV25-1 and TRBJ1-5; D gene unclear. Trimming stripped 6 bases from V and 8 bases from J, with 14 bases between. Germline V gene sequence: CDR1 MGHDK, CDR2 SYGVNS. The CDR3 spans 13 residues.

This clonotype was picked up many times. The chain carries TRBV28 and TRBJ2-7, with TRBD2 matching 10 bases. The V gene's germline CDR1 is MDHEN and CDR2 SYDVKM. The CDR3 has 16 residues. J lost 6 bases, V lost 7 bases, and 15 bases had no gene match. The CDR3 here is CASIGVQRGGGVEQYF. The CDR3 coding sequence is TGTGCCAGCATTGGAGTCCAGCGGGGGGGAGGTGTCGAGCAGTACTTC.